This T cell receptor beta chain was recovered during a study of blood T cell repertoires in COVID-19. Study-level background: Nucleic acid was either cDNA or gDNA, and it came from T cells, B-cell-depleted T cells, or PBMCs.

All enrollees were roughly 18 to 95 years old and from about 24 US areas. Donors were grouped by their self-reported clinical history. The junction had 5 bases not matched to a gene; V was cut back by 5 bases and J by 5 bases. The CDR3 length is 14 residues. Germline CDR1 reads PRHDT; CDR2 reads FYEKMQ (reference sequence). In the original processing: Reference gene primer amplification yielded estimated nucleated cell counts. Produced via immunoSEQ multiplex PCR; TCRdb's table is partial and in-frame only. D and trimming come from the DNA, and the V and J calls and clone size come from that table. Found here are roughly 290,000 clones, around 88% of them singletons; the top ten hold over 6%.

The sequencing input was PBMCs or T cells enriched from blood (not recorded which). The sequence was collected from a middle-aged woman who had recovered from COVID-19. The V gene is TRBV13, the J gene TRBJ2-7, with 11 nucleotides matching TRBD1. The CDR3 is CASSPGQGAHEQYF. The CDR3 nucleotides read TGTGCCAGCAGCCCCGGACAGGGGGCCCACGAGCAGTACTTC.